The 19 T cell receptor beta chains below come from one sample, sequenced in a study of shared clonotypes between healthy human individuals. The repertoire was sequenced with immunoSEQ multiplex PCR; TCRdb's copy has only in-frame clones and lacks some. Of over 1.5 million clones listed, 98% are singletons. Sequencing input: naive CD4+ T cells sorted from blood. Subset meaning: CD45RA+ positively selected. Every receptor here comes from a man in his thirties or forties in good health.

This rearrangement joins TRBV29-1 to TRBJ2-1; no definite D call. Germline lookup yields CDR1 SQVTM and CDR2 ANQGSEA. The CDR3 covers 14 residues. V dropped 6 bases and J dropped 4 bases, with 16 bases sitting between them. CDR3 protein: CSVTLWGSYNEQFF. CDR3 in DNA: TGCAGCGTCACCCTATGGGGTTCTTACAATGAGCAGTTCTTC.

This chain connects TRBV4-1 to TRBJ2-7; 10 bases are a match to TRBD1. The germline V gene has CDR1 MGHRA and CDR2 YSYEKL. The length of the CDR3 is 14 residues. Trimming cost V 3 bases and J 2 bases; bases outside gene matches: 1. Here the CDR3 DNA reads TGCGCCAGCAGCCACGGGACAGGGGCCTACGAGCAGTACTTC. Its protein product is CASSHGTGAYEQYF.

The rearrangement joins TRBV27 to TRBJ1-5; D may be TRBD1 (6 bases). Germline V gives CDR1 MNHEY, CDR2 SMNVEV (reference sequence). The CDR3 totals 15 residues. V was pared by 2 bases and J by 2 bases, with 10 bases between. The CDR3 loop is CASSLTGLRNQPQHF. The CDR3 region has the DNA TGTGCCAGCAGTTTAACAGGGCTCCGCAATCAGCCCCAGCATTTT.

J is TRBJ2-5 and V is TRBV7-8, with a weak D call TRBD1 (6 bases). From germline, CDR1 is SGHVS and CDR2 FQNEAQ. Trimming removed 6 bases at V and 5 bases at J, with 16 bases between. The CDR3 has 14 amino acids. CDR3 DNA: TGTGCCAGCAGTTCCAACAGGGTCTGGGAGACCCAGTACTTC. Translated: CASSSNRVWETQYF.

This clone was recorded once. The chain joins TRBV20-1 to TRBJ1-1; D gene uncertain. V was cut by 0 bases and J by 6 bases, with 5 bases left in between. CDR3 length: 11 amino acids. Germline values: CDR1 DFQATT, CDR2 SNEGSKA (reference sequence). The CDR3 protein is CSARDRAEAFF. The CDR3 region has the DNA TGCAGTGCTAGAGATCGAGCTGAAGCTTTCTTT.

The rearrangement uses TRBV6-5 and TRBJ2-1, with a weak D call TRBD1 (5 bases). Trimming removed 2 bases at V and 5 bases at J, with 13 bases between. This CDR3 spans 15 amino acids. In germline, CDR1 is MNHEY, CDR2 SVGAGI. DNA of the CDR3: TGTGCCAGCAGTTACCGGACACCCATCAACAATGAGCAGTTCTTC. It is translated as CASSYRTPINNEQFF.

Only one count was recorded for this clone. J is TRBJ1-3 and V is TRBV5-5; a possible D gene is TRBD1 (6 bases). The V gene's germline CDR1 is SGHKS and CDR2 YYEKEE (reference sequence). The CDR3 loop spans 15 amino acids. The ends were cut back, 5 bases at V and 4 bases at J, with 16 bases in the middle. CDR3 sequence reads: CASRPTGLGGNTIYF. CDR3 in DNA: TGTGCCAGCAGGCCGACAGGTCTTGGGGGAAACACCATATATTTT.

The chain combines TRBV27 with TRBJ2-5, with 11 bases identical to TRBD2. The CDR3 contains 17 residues. In germline, CDR1 is MNHEY, CDR2 SMNVEV (reference sequence). Germline trimming cut 5 bases from V and 4 bases from J; bases unmatched to any gene: 12. Here the CDR3 DNA reads TGTGCCAGCAGTCTAGCGGGAGGAGGTATGAATAGAGAGACCCAGTACTTC. It translates to CASSLAGGGMNRETQYF.

This rearrangement joins TRBV7-3 to TRBJ2-1, with D hard to call. The germline V gene has CDR1 SGHTA and CDR2 FQGTGA. The CDR3 is 13 residues long. The germline V and J ends were trimmed by 5 bases and 6 bases, with 11 bases remaining between them. The CDR3 is CASSPGRSNEQFF. The CDR3, as DNA: TGTGCCAGCAGCCCCGGACGGAGCAATGAGCAGTTCTTC.

A single count supports this clone. This rearrangement joins TRBV6-6 to TRBJ1-2; 12 bases match TRBD1. V was pared by 6 bases and J by 8 bases, with 4 bases of the junction left unmatched. The CDR3 has 13 residues. CDR1 is MNHNY, CDR2 SVGAGI, per germline (reference sequence). The CDR3 DNA sequence: TGTGCCAGCAGAGGGACAGGGGGCAGGGGCTACACCTTC. This encodes CASRGTGGRGYTF.

On this clone itself: Other DNA sequences within the sample encode an identical CDR3. The genes are TRBV5-1 and TRBJ2-3; weak D call: TRBD2 (6 bases). The CDR3 covers 16 residues. Trimming took off 2 bases at V and 2 bases at J, with 15 bases between the two ends. Germline loops: CDR1 SGHRS, CDR2 YFSETQ. This CDR3 reads CASSLVGTGSTDTQYF. CDR3 sequence (DNA): TGCGCCAGCAGCTTAGTGGGGACTGGGTCCACAGATACGCAGTATTTT.

CDR3 DNA: TGTGCCAGCAGGAGAACAGGGAATTTGTATAATGAGCAGTTCTTC. Its translation: CASRRTGNLYNEQFF. The genes are TRBV2 and TRBJ2-1; TRBD1 might be the D (6 bases). The CDR3 loop spans 15 amino acids. Trimming took 6 bases from V and 7 from J, leaving 19 bases between them. From germline, CDR1 is SNHLY and CDR2 FYNNEI.

V usage is TRBV7-2 and J usage is TRBJ1-2, with D perhaps matching TRBD1 (5 bases). The CDR3 sequence is 13 residues long. The V end was cut by 4 bases, the J end by 2 bases, with 8 bases between. Germline V gene data show CDR1 as SGHTA and CDR2 as FQGNSA. The CDR3 DNA follows: TGTGCCAGCAGCTGGGACCAAAACTATGGCTACACCTTC. Residues: CASSWDQNYGYTF.

The V call is TRBV19, the J call TRBJ2-7; 12 bases align to TRBD2. V dropped 5 bases and J dropped 2; count of bases not matched to a gene: 4. Germline assignment: CDR1 LNHDA and CDR2 SQIVND (reference sequence). The CDR3 length is 15 residues. Written as DNA, the CDR3 is TGTGCCAGTAGTTCTAGCGGGAGGGCCGCCTACGAGCAGTACTTC. Amino acids: CASSSSGRAAYEQYF.

The gene calls are TRBV5-1 and TRBJ2-2; tentatively, D is TRBD1 (5 bases). Germline V CDR1 and CDR2: SGHRS, YFSETQ. CDR3 length: 13 amino acids. V dropped 4 bases and J dropped 5 bases, with 9 bases sitting between them. The CDR3 DNA sequence: TGCGCCAGCAGCGCACAGGCAACCGGGGAGCTGTTTTTT. Protein sequence: CASSAQATGELFF.

The CDR3 loop reads CASIETGGRYGYTF. CDR3 DNA: TGTGCCAGCATCGAGACAGGGGGCCGGTATGGCTACACCTTC. The V gene is TRBV5-4, the J gene TRBJ1-2; TRBD1 aligns across 10 bases. Germline-derived CDR1 and CDR2 are SGHNT and YYREEE (reference sequence). V gave up 6 bases and J gave up 5 bases; unmatched junction bases: 7. This CDR3 is built from 14 residues.

This clone appeared once. This same CDR3 is encoded by further DNA sequences in the sample. The V call is TRBV5-1, the J call TRBJ1-5; 9 bases fit TRBD1. Germline lookup yields CDR1 SGHRS and CDR2 YFSETQ. The V segment lost 4 bases and the J segment 4 bases; nucleotides outside the gene matches: 6. The CDR3 covers 15 residues. The CDR3 protein is CASSPTGGGNQPQHF. The CDR3 DNA reads as TGCGCCAGCAGCCCAACAGGGGGCGGAAATCAGCCCCAGCATTTT.

About this clone: Other DNA sequences in this sample translate to the same CDR3. The CDR3 loop is CASSLAGTTYEQYF. CDR3 DNA: TGTGCCAGCAGCTTAGCAGGAACTACCTACGAGCAGTACTTC. The rearrangement uses TRBV7-9 and TRBJ2-7; D remains unclear. Trimming removed 0 bases at V and 2 bases at J, with 8 bases between. CDR1 is SEHNR and CDR2 is FQNEAQ in the germline V gene (reference sequence). The length of the CDR3 is 14 residues.

The CDR3 loop reads CASSWREQFF. The CDR3 DNA follows: TGTGCCAGCAGTTGGAGGGAGCAGTTCTTC. The chain combines TRBV28 with TRBJ2-1; perhaps TRBD2 as D (5 bases). The CDR3 runs 10 residues. Trimming took off 4 bases at V and 10 bases at J, with 5 bases between the two ends. CDR1 is MDHEN, CDR2 SYDVKM, per germline.